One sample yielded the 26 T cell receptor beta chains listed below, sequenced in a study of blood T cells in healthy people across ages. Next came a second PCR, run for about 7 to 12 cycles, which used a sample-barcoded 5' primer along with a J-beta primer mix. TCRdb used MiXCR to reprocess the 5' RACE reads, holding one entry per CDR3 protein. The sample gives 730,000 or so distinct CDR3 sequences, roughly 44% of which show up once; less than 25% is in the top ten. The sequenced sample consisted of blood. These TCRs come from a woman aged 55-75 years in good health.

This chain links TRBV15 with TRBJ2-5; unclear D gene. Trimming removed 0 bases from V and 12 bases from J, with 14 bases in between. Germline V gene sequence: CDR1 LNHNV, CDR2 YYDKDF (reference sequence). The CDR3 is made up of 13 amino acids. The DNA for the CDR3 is TGTGCCACCAGCAGAGATCAACCAAGGGAAGAGTACTTC. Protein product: CATSRDQPREEYF.

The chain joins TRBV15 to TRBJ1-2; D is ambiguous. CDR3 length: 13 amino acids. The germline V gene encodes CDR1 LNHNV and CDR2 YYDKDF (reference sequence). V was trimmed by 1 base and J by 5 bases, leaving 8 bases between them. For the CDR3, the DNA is TGTGCCACCAGCAGAGGAAGAGCTTATGGCTACACCTTC. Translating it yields CATSRGRAYGYTF.

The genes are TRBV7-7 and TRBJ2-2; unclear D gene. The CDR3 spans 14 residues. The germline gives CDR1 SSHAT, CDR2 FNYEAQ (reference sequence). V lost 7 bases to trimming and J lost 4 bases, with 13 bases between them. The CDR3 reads CASTDVRSTGELFF. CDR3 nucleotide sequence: TGTGCCAGCACCGACGTCAGAAGCACCGGGGAGCTGTTTTTT.

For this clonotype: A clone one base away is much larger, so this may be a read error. The CDR3 here is CSVTEDPKRETQYF. The DNA for the CDR3 is TGCAGCGTTACCGAGGACCCAAAGAGGGAGACCCAGTACTTC. This rearrangement joins TRBV29-1 to TRBJ2-4, with D unresolved. The DNA matches TRBJ2-5 better at its end, which makes the J call doubtful. CDR3 length: 14 residues. CDR1 and CDR2 (germline): SQVTM, ANQGSEA.

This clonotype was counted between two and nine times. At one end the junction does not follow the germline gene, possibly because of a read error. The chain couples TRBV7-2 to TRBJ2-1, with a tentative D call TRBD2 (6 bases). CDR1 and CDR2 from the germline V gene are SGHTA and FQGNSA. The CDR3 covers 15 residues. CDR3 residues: CASTLDSGSYNEQFF. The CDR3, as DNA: TGTGCCAGCACCTTAGATAGCGGATCATACAATGAGCAGTTCTTC. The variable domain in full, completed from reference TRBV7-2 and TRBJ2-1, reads GAGVSQSPSNKVTEKGKDVELRCDPISGHTALYWYRQSLGQGLEFLIYFQGNSAPDKSGLPSDRFSAERTGGSVSTLTIQRTQQEDSAVYLCASTLDSGSYNEQFFGPGTRLTVL.

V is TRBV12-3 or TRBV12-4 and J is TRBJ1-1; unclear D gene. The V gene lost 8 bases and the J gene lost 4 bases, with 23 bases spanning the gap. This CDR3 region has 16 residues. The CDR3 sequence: CASSSVGGYEFTEAFF. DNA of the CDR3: TGTGCCAGCTCCTCGGTAGGAGGATATGAATTCACTGAAGCTTTCTTT.

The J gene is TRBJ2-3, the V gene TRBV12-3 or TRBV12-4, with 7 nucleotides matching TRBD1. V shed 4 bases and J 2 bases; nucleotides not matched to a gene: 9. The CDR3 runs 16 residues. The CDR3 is CASSSGTALLTDTQYF. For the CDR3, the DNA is TGTGCCAGCAGTTCGGGGACAGCACTTCTCACAGATACGCAGTATTTT.

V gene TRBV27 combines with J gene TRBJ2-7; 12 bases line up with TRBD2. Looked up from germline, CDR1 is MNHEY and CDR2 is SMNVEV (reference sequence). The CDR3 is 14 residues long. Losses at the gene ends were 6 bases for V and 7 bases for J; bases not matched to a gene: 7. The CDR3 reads CASSRTSGKNEQYF. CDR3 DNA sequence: TGTGCCAGCAGCCGGACTAGCGGGAAGAATGAGCAGTACTTC.

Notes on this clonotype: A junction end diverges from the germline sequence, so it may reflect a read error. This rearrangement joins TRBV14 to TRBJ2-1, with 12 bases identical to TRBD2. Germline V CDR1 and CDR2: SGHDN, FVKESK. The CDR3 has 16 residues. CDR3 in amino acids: CANSQLGLAGNNEQFF. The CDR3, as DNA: TGTGCCAACAGCCAACTGGGACTAGCGGGCAACAATGAGCAGTTCTTC.

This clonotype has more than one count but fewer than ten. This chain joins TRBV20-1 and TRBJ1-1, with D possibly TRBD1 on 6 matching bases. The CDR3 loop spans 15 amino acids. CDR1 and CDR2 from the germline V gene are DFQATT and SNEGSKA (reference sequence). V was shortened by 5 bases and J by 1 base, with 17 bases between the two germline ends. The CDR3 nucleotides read TGCAGTGCTCCTAACGCCCAGGGGAGGAACACTGAAGCTTTCTTT. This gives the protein CSAPNAQGRNTEAFF.

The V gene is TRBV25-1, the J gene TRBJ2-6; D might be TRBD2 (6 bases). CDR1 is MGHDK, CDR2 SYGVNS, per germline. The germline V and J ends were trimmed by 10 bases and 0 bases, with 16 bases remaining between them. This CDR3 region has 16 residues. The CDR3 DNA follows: TGTGCCAACAGCTGGGGACTGATCTCTGGGGCCAACGTCCTGACTTTC. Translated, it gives CANSWGLISGANVLTF.

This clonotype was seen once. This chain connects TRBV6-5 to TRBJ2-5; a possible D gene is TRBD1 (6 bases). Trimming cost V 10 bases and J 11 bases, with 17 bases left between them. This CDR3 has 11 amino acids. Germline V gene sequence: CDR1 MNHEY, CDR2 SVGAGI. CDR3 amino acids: CATGQRGEQYF. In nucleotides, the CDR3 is TGTGCCACAGGACAGCGAGGTGAGCAGTACTTC.

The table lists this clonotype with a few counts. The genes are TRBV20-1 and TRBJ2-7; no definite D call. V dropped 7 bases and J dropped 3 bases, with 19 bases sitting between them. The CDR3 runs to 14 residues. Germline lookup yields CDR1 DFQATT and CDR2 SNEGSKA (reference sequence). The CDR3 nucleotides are TGCAGTGTGGCGGACGGCAGGACGATCTACGAGCAGTACTTC. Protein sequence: CSVADGRTIYEQYF.

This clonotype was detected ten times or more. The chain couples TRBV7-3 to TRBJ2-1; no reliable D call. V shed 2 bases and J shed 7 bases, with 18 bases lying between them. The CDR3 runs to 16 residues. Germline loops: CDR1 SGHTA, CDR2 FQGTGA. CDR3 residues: CASSLAGTFSKNEQFF. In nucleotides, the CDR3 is TGTGCCAGCAGCTTAGCTGGAACGTTCTCGAAGAATGAGCAGTTCTTC. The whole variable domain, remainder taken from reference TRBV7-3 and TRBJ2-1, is GAGVSQTPSNKVTEKGKYVELRCDPISGHTALYWYRQSLGQGPEFLIYFQGTGAADDSGLPNDRFFAVRPEGSVSTLKIQRTERGDSAVYLCASSLAGTFSKNEQFFGPGTRLTVL.

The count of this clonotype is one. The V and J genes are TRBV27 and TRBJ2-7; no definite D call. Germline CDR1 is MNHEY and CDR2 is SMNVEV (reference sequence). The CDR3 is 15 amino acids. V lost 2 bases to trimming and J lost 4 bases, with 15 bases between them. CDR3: CASSLRGGGNYEQYF. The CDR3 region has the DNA TGTGCCAGCAGTTTACGTGGTGGTGGGAATTACGAGCAGTACTTC.

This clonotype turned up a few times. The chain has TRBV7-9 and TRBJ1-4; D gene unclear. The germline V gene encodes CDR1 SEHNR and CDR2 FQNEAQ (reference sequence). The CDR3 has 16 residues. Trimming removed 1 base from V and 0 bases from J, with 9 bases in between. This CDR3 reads CASSLGPGTTNEKLFF. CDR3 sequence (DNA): TGTGCCAGCAGCTTAGGTCCCGGGACAACTAATGAAAAACTGTTTTTT.

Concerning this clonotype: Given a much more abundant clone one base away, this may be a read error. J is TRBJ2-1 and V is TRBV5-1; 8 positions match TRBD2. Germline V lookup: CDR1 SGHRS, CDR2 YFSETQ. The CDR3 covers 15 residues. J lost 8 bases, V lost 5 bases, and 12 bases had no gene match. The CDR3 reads CASSGNVAGSDEQFF. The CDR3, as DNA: TGCGCCAGCAGTGGAAATGTAGCGGGGAGTGATGAGCAGTTCTTC.

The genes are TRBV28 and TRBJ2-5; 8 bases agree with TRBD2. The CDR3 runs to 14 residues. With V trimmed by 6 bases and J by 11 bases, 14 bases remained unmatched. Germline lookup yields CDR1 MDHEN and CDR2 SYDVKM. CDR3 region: CASRGLAGRNEQYF. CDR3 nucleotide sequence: TGTGCCAGCAGGGGTCTAGCGGGCCGAAATGAGCAGTACTTC.

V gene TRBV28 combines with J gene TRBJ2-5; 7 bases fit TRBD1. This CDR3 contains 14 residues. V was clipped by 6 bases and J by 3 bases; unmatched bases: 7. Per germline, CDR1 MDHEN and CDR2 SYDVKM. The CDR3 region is CASSEGAGKETQYF. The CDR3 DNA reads TGTGCCAGCAGCGAGGGGGCAGGGAAAGAGACCCAGTACTTC.

The CDR3 here is CASSQARGQGGSGYGYTF. CDR3 DNA sequence: TGTGCCAGCAGCCAAGCTAGGGGACAGGGCGGATCGGGCTATGGCTACACCTTC. V is TRBV4-2 and J is TRBJ1-2; 9 nucleotides agree with TRBD1. CDR1 and CDR2 (germline): LGHNA, YNFKEQ. The CDR3 is 18 amino acids. The junction had 13 bases not matched to a gene; V was cut back by 1 base and J by 4 bases.

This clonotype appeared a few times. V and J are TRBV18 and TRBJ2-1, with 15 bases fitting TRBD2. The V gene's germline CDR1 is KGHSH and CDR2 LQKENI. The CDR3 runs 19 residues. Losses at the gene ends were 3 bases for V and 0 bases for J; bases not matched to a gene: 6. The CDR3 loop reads CASSPAGLAGGSSYNEQFF. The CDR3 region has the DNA TGTGCCAGCTCACCGGCGGGACTAGCGGGGGGAAGCTCCTACAATGAGCAGTTCTTC.

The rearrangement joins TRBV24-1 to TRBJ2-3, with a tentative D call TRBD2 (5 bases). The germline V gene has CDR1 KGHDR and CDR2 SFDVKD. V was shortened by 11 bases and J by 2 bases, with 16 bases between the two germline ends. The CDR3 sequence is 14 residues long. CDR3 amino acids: CASASGRDTDTQYF. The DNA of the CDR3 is TGTGCCAGCGCTTCTGGACGGGACACAGATACGCAGTATTTT.

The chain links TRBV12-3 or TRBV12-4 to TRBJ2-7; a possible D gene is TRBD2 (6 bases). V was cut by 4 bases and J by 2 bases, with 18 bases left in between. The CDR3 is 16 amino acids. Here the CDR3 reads CASSSHRRGRPYEQYF. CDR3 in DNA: TGTGCCAGCAGTTCCCACCGGCGGGGTCGTCCCTACGAGCAGTACTTC.

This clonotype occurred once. CDR3 loop: CAINPQAGGLSTGELFF. The CDR3 DNA sequence: TGTGCCATCAACCCTCAAGCGGGAGGACTAAGTACCGGGGAGCTGTTTTTT. V is TRBV10-3 and J is TRBJ2-2, with 9 bases fitting TRBD2. CDR1 is ENHRY, CDR2 SYGVKD, per germline. The CDR3 extends over 17 amino acids. V trimming: 7 bases; J trimming: 5 bases; junction bases outside the gene matches: 14.

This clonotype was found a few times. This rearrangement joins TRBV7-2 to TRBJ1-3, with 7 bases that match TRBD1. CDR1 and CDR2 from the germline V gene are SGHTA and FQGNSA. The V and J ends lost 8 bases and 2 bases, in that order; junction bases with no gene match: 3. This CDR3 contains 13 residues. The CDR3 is CASSDRAGNTIYF. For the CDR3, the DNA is TGTGCCAGCTCTGACAGGGCTGGAAACACCATATATTTT.

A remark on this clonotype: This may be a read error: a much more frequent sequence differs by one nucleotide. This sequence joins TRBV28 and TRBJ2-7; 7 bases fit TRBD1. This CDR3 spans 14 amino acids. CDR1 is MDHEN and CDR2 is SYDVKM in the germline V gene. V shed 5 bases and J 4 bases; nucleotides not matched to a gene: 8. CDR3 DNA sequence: TGTGCCAGCAGTGTAGACAGGGCTTCTTACGAGCAGTACTTC. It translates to CASSVDRASYEQYF.